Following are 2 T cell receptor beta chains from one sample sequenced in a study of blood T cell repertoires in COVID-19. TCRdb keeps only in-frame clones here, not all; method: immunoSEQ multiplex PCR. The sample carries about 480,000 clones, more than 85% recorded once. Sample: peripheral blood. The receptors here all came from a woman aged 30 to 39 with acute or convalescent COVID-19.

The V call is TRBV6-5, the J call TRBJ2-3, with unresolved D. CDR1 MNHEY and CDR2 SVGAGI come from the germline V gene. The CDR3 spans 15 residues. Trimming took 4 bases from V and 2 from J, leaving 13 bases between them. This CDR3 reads CASSSLTGYTDTQYF. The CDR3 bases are TGTGCCAGCAGTTCCCTGACGGGTTACACAGATACGCAGTATTTT.

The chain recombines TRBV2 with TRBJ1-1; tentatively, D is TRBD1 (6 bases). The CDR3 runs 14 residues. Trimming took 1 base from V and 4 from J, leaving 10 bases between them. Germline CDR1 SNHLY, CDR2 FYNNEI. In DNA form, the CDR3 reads TGTGCCAGCAGTGAAGACAGGGCGGTCACTGAAGCTTTCTTT. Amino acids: CASSEDRAVTEAFF.